This T cell receptor (beta chain) originates from a study of response to subunit inactivated influenza vaccine. As regards this clonotype: What it recognizes is unknown.

Study results and limitations: A suggestion made by the authors is that each seasonal influenza vaccination recruits few new T cells.

The CDR3 sequence is 18 residues long. CDR1 and CDR2 from the germline V gene are MNHEY and SVGEGT. After removal of 5 bases from V and 0 bases from J, the junction contained 14 bases not matched to a gene. TCRdb analysed the RT-PCR reads with MiXCR anew, one entry per CDR3 protein. The repertoire includes some 640,000 distinct CDR3 sequences, approximately 15% of them detected once, and less than 7% sits in the top ten. This sample comprised PBMCs from blood, obtained roughly 2 weeks before vaccination. This TCR was recovered from a man aged 45 to 65 who received an inactivated influenza vaccine. V and J are TRBV6-2 or TRBV6-3 and TRBJ2-7; 9 positions match TRBD2. In DNA form, the CDR3 reads TGTGCCAGCAGTCCTACGGCCGAACTAGCGGGTTTCTCCTACGAGCAGTACTTC. Its translation is CASSPTAELAGFSYEQYF.